This TCR beta chain comes out of a study of T cell repertoires in cytomegalovirus infection. Study context: It can be stated that public TCR beta signatures indicated CMV infection as well as a matching HLA type. The study's findings and limits: Cumulative frequency (of public TCR beta family members) identified carriers of CMV plus the relevant HLA. The ex vivo response was dominated by HLA-C-restricted CMV-specific TCR beta clonotypes.

V lost 7 bases and J lost 12; bases outside the gene matches: 15. Germline V lookup: CDR1 MDHEN, CDR2 SYDVKM. The CDR3 loop spans 14 amino acids. This clonotype was seen at least ten times. Antigen: not known. MiXCR, applied by TCRdb to the reads, yields one record per CDR3 protein. This sample has hundreds of thousands of distinct CDR3 sequences, with roughly 26% found just once. This TCR was sampled from a human donor in good health (CMV status not recorded). Some clones in this sample may be carry-over from other donors' samples. The chain employs TRBV28 and TRBJ2-1, with 7 bases fitting TRBD1. Sequencing was carried out using CD8+ T cells from PBMCs. The CDR3 nucleotides read TGTGCCAGCACGAAGGGGGCCCCCAGCCCAAGGCAGTTCTTC. Translated, it gives CASTKGAPSPRQFF.